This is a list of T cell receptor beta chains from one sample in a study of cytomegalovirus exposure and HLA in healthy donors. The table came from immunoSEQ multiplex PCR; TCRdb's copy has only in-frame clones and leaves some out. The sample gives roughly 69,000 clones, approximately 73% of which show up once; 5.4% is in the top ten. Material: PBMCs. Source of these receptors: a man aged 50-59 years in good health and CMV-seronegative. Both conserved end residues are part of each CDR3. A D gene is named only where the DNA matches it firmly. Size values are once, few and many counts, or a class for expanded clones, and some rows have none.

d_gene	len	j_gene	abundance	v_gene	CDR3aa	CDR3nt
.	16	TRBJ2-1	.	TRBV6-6	CASSFFDTVEDNEQFF	TGTGCCAGCAGTTTCTTTGATACCGTAGAGGACAATGAGCAGTTCTTC
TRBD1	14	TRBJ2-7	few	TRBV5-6	CASSPGQGWREQYF	TGTGCCAGCAGCCCGGGACAGGGGTGGCGTGAGCAGTACTTC
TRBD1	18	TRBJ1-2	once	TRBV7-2	CASSSWGGTGGANYGYTF	TGTGCCAGCAGCTCCTGGGGGGGGACAGGGGGCGCGAACTATGGCTACACCTTC
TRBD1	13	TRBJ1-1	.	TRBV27	CASKDRVATEAFF	TGTGCCAGCAAGGACAGGGTAGCCACTGAAGCTTTCTTT
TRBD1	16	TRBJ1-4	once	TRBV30	CAWSVGTGGTNEKLFF	TGTGCCTGGAGTGTTGGGACAGGGGGCACCAATGAAAAACTGTTTTTT
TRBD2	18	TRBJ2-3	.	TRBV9	CASRLGLAGAPGTDTQYF	TGTGCCAGCAGACTAGGACTAGCGGGGGCCCCGGGCACAGATACGCAGTATTTT
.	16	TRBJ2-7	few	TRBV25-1	CASPELGAATPGEQYF	TGTGCCAGCCCTGAATTGGGGGCAGCTACCCCCGGGGAGCAGTACTTC
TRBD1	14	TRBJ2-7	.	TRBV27	CASSLDRGQYEQYF	TGTGCCAGCAGTTTGGACAGGGGGCAGTACGAGCAGTACTTC
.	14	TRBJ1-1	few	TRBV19	CASKIGRVNTEAFF	TGTGCCAGTAAGATCGGCAGGGTGAACACTGAAGCTTTCTTT
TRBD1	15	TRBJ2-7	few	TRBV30	CAWSGGDRGHYEQYF	TGTGCCTGGAGTGGAGGAGACAGGGGGCACTACGAGCAGTACTTC
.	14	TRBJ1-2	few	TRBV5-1	CASSLGVVGRGYTF	TGCGCCAGCAGCTTGGGGGTAGTGGGCCGGGGCTACACCTTC
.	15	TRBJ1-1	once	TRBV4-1	CASSQVLTGLAEAFF	TGCGCCAGCAGCCAAGTCCTCACGGGACTCGCGGAAGCTTTCTTT
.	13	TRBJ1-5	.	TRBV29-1	CSVSRGGNQPQHF	TGCAGCGTTTCCCGCGGAGGCAATCAGCCCCAGCATTTT
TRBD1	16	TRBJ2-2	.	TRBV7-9	CASSLWGQGNTGELFF	TGTGCCAGCAGCTTATGGGGACAGGGGAACACCGGGGAGCTGTTTTTT
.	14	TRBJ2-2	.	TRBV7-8	CASSLRGGTGELFF	TGTGCCAGCAGCTTAAGGGGCGGTACCGGGGAGCTGTTTTTT
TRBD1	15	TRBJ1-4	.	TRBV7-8	CASSRPGQSREKLFF	TGTGCCAGCAGCCGTCCGGGACAGAGCCGAGAAAAACTGTTTTTT
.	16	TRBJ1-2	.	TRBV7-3	CASSLSHRSSNYGYTF	TGTGCCAGCAGCTTGAGCCATCGGTCTAGCAACTATGGCTACACCTTC